Detailed here is one T cell receptor (beta chain). Its antigen remains unidentified. Base qualities were left out, and no much larger clone turns up one base away. This specimen comes from a study of T-cell memory formation after mild COVID-19 (dated by TCRdb to about 2021). In terms of the full investigation: TCR sequence clusters from the two donors were found to be largely donor specific. Longitudinal TCRalpha and TCRbeta repertoire sequencing tracked T-cell clones expanding and contracting after mild COVID-19 in two donors. The cohort comprised two young, previously healthy adult volunteers, one female and one male. The full study reports these points: The study included only a couple of mild cases, and larger cohorts that include severe cases with pre-infection samples were judged to be necessary. Clones contracting from day 15 to 85 had balanced CD4/CD8 phenotypes, while a second wave expanding from day 15 to 37 was biased towards CD4+. Contracting CD4+ clones turned up mainly in the CM and EM memory subsets, whereas EMRA was where CD8+ clones were enriched. Some responding clones were found in pre-infection memory, which suggests that pre-existing cross-reactive memory T cells took part in the SARS-CoV-2 response. SARS-CoV-2 specificity of the second-wave clones peaking on day 37 was not confirmed.

Trimming takes 4 bases from V and 4 bases from J, and the germline ends sit 19 bases apart. CDR1 and CDR2 (MNHEY, SVGEGT) derive from the germline V gene. Reading from cysteine to phenylalanine, the CDR3 counts 16 amino acids. Only the CDR3 region is kept as DNA, spanning 48 bases read in frame from base 1. Data came from an Illumina NovaSeq 6000. TCRalpha and TCRbeta cDNA libraries were constructed by 5'RACE with constant-segment primers, with sample barcodes and unique molecular identifiers being introduced. Trizol reagent was used to extract RNA from every sample. Library amplification was performed in two PCR steps, and a second sample barcode and Illumina TruSeq adapters were introduced in the second step. Libraries were sequenced on an Illumina NovaSeq with 2 x 150 bp paired-end reads. Turning to the authors' computational methods: Demultiplexing of reads and collapsing into UMI-guided consensus sequences were performed with migec v1.2.7. Using mixcr v2.1.11, the UMI consensuses were aligned to TRA and TRB V and J templates and assembled into clonotypes. Expanded or contracted clonotypes were those called significant by both edgeR and NoisET, with noise models trained on biological replicates. For edgeR calls, the cutoffs were a false discovery rate-adjusted p below 0.01 and a log2 fold-change threshold of 1. As an exploratory analysis of dynamics, max-normalized trajectories of the 1000 most abundant clonotypes were examined by PCA with hierarchical clustering. Separately sequenced CD4+ and CD8+ repertoires were used to assign a CD4 or CD8 phenotype to each responding clone. TCRdb trimmed the raw reads at Q25, called clones with MiXCR and kept productive beta chains. Duplicate CDR3 protein sequences are folded into a single record with the most common DNA and genes. TCRdb, not the original authors, processed these V and J calls. This sample lists under 200,000 distinct CDR3 sequences; 11% were detected once. Less than 4% of the sample is taken by the ten largest.

Ficoll-Paque density gradient centrifugation was the method used to isolate PBMCs. This TCR was recovered from a man in his late teens or twenties who had mild COVID-19 (a few samples of this study predate the infection). The sample titles of this study are shuffled in the database, so cell type and time point are left out; the donor was told from shared clones. This chain is built from TRBV6-2 or TRBV6-3 and TRBJ1-2; the D gene is perhaps TRBD1, on 5 matching bases. The source material was PBMCs or a T cell subset sorted from them (not recorded which). The DNA reads as follows: TGTGCCAGCAGTTCTCACCCGACGACAGTCTCCTATGGCTACACCTTC. Its translation reads: CASSSHPTTVSYGYTF.